This T cell receptor beta chain was captured in a study of CD8 T cells in ankylosing spondylitis. Study-level findings and limits: Characteristic of ankylosing spondylitis blood, it appeared, was a TCR beta motif comprising about eight highly homologous variants. Earlier authors reported some of these motif variants in reactive arthritis synovial fluid and blood.

TCRdb independently ran MiXCR on the 5' RACE reads; one entry per CDR3 protein. This table has over 100,000 distinct CDR3 sequences, roughly 7.3% appearing once. Germline V gene sequence: CDR1 DFQATT, CDR2 SNEGSKA (reference sequence). The CDR3 is made up of 14 amino acids. Trimming cost V 5 bases and J 6 bases; bases outside gene matches: 10. Note on this clonotype: Its antigen remains unidentified.

Source material: blood, either unsorted or a sorted T cell fraction (not recorded which). The rearrangement links TRBV20-1 to TRBJ2-7, with 10 bases identical to TRBD2. The receptor was derived from a male donor with ankylosing spondylitis or in good health (not recorded which). The CDR3 nucleotides read TGCAGTGCTTCTGATCCTCTAGCGGGAGTCGAGCAGTACTTC. It codes for CSASDPLAGVEQYF.